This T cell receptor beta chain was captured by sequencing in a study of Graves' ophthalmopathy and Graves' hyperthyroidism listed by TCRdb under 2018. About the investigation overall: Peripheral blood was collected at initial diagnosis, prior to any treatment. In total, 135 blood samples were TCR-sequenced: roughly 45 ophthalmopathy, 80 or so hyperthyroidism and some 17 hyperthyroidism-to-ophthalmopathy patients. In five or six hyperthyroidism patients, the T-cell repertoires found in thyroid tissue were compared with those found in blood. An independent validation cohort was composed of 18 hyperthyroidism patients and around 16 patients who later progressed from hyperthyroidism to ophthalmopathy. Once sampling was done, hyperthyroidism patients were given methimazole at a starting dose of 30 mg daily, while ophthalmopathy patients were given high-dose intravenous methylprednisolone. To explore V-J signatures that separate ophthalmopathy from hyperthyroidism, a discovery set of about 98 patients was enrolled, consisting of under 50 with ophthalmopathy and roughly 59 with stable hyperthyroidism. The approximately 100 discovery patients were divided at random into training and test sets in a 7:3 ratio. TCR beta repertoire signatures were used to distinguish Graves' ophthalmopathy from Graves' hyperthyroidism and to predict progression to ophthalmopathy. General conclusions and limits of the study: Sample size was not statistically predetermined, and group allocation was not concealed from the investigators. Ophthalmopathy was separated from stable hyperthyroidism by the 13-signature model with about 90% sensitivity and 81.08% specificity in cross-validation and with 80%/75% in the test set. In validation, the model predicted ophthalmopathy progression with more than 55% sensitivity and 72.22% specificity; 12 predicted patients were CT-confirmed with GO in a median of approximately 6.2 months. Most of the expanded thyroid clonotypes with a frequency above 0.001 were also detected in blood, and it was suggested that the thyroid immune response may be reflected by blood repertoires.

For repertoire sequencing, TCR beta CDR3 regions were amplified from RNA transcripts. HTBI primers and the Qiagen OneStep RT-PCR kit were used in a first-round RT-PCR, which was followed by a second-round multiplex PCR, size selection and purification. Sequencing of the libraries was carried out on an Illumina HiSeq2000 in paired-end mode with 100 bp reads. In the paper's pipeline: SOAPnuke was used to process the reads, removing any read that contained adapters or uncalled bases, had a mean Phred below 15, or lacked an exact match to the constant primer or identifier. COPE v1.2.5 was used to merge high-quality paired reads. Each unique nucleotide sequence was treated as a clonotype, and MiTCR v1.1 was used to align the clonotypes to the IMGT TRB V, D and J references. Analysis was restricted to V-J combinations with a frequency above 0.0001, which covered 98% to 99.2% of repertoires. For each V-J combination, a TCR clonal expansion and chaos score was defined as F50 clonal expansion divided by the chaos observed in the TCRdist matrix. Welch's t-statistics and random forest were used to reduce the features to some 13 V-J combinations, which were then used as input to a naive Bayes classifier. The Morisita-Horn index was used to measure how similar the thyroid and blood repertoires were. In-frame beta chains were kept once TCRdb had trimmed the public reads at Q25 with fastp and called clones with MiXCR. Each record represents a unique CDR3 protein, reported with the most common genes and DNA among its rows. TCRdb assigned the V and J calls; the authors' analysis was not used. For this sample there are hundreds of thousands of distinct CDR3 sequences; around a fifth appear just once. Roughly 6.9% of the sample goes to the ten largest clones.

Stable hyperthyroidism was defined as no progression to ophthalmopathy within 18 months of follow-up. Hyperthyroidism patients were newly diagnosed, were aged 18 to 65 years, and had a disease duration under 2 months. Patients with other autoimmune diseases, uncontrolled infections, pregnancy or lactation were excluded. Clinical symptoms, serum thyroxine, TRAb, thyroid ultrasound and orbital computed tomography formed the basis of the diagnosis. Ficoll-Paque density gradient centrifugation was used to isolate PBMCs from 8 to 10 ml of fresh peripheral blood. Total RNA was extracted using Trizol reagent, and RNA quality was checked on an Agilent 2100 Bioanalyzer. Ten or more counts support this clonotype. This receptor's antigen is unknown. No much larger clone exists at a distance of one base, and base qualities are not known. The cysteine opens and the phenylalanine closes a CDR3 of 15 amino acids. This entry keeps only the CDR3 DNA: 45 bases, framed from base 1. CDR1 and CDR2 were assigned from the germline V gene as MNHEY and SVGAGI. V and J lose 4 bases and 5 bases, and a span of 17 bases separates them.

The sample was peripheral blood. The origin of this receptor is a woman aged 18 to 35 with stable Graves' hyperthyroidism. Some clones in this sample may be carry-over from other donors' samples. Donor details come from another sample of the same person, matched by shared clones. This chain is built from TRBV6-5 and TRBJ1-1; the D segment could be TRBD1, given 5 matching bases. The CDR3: CASSSPIQGLTEAFF. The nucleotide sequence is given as TGTGCCAGCAGTTCACCAATCCAGGGTCTTACTGAAGCTTTCTTT.